Listed below are T cell receptor beta chains from one sample, sequenced in a study of cytotoxic CD8 clonotypes in ibrutinib-treated CLL. Sequencing was performed with immunoSEQ multiplex PCR; in TCRdb, only in-frame clones are kept and a portion is missing. The profile shows approximately 190,000 clones, about three quarters of them singletons. The sequencing used PBMCs, collected after 12 months of ibrutinib treatment. The receptors shown here come from a human donor with chronic lymphocytic leukemia. The CDR3 runs from the conserved cysteine through the conserved F or W. D genes are given only for firm matches. Only some rows state a clone size, as once, few, many or a class for expanded clones.

J gene: TRBJ1-2; V gene: TRBV4-1; D gene: -; CDR3 length: 15; clone size: -; CDR3 protein: CASSQDPAPRNLDTF; CDR3 DNA: TGCGCCAGCAGCCAAGATCCGGCGCCGAGGAATCTGGACACCTTC
J gene: TRBJ1-1; V gene: TRBV5-6; D gene: TRBD1; CDR3 length: 16; clone size: few; CDR3 protein: CASSLYGTELNTEAFF; CDR3 DNA: TGTGCCAGCAGCCTGTATGGGACAGAGCTTAACACTGAAGCTTTCTTT
J gene: TRBJ2-7; V gene: TRBV19; D gene: TRBD2; CDR3 length: 17; clone size: -; CDR3 protein: CASSIGVGGSNPYEQYF; CDR3 DNA: TGTGCCAGTAGTATCGGGGTCGGGGGGTCCAATCCCTACGAGCAGTACTTC
J gene: TRBJ2-1; V gene: TRBV7-9; D gene: -; CDR3 length: 15; clone size: -; CDR3 protein: CASSRDSPWVNEQFF; CDR3 DNA: TGTGCCAGCAGCCGGGACTCCCCTTGGGTCAATGAGCAGTTCTTC
J gene: TRBJ2-7; V gene: TRBV14; D gene: TRBD1; CDR3 length: 14; clone size: -; CDR3 protein: CASSPGQGNDEQYF; CDR3 DNA: TGTGCCAGCAGCCCGGGACAGGGAAATGACGAGCAGTACTTC
J gene: TRBJ2-5; V gene: TRBV7-2; D gene: -; CDR3 length: 12; clone size: -; CDR3 protein: CASSPYTETQYF; CDR3 DNA: TGTGCCAGCAGCCCCTATACAGAGACCCAGTACTTC
J gene: TRBJ2-5; V gene: TRBV27; D gene: TRBD1; CDR3 length: 14; clone size: -; CDR3 protein: CASSQTGGASVQYF; CDR3 DNA: TGTGCCAGCAGTCAGACAGGGGGCGCGTCGGTCCAGTACTTC
J gene: TRBJ1-2; V gene: TRBV2; D gene: -; CDR3 length: 13; clone size: few; CDR3 protein: CASSSQGSYGYTF; CDR3 DNA: TGTGCCAGCAGTTCCCAGGGGTCTTATGGCTACACCTTC
J gene: TRBJ2-7; V gene: TRBV7-2; D gene: -; CDR3 length: 14; clone size: -; CDR3 protein: CASSLGYREYEQYF; CDR3 DNA: TGTGCCAGCAGCTTAGGATACAGGGAGTACGAGCAGTACTTC
J gene: TRBJ1-2; V gene: TRBV19; D gene: TRBD1; CDR3 length: 14; clone size: -; CDR3 protein: CASRLGQGIYGYTF; CDR3 DNA: TGTGCCAGTAGACTTGGACAGGGGATCTATGGCTACACCTTC
J gene: TRBJ1-2; V gene: TRBV2; D gene: TRBD1; CDR3 length: 15; clone size: -; CDR3 protein: CASKETGQGSSGYTF; CDR3 DNA: TGTGCCAGCAAGGAGACGGGACAGGGGAGCTCTGGCTACACCTTC
J gene: TRBJ2-7; V gene: TRBV6-1; D gene: -; CDR3 length: 12; clone size: -; CDR3 protein: CASRTGPRGQYF; CDR3 DNA: TGTGCCAGCAGGACAGGTCCCCGTGGGCAGTACTTC
J gene: TRBJ1-1; V gene: TRBV4-2; D gene: -; CDR3 length: 12; clone size: -; CDR3 protein: CASSQDRGEAFF; CDR3 DNA: TGTGCCAGCAGCCAAGATAGGGGAGAAGCTTTCTTT
J gene: TRBJ1-5; V gene: TRBV19; D gene: -; CDR3 length: 13; clone size: -; CDR3 protein: CASSDTDSRPQHF; CDR3 DNA: TGTGCCAGTAGCGACACAGACAGCCGGCCCCAGCATTTT
J gene: TRBJ1-6; V gene: TRBV6-5; D gene: -; CDR3 length: 12; clone size: -; CDR3 protein: CASGDANSPLHF; CDR3 DNA: TGTGCCAGCGGGGATGCGAATTCACCCCTCCACTTT
J gene: TRBJ1-5; V gene: TRBV6-4; D gene: -; CDR3 length: 13; clone size: -; CDR3 protein: CASSDSLNQPQHF; CDR3 DNA: TGTGCCAGCAGTGACTCGTTAAATCAGCCCCAGCATTTT
J gene: TRBJ1-2; V gene: TRBV6-5; D gene: -; CDR3 length: 12; clone size: few; CDR3 protein: CASEQGEGIATF; CDR3 DNA: TGTGCCAGTGAGCAAGGAGAGGGAATTGCCACCTTC
J gene: TRBJ2-7; V gene: TRBV7-2; D gene: -; CDR3 length: 14; clone size: once; CDR3 protein: CASSLPKSSYEQYF; CDR3 DNA: TGTGCCAGCAGCTTACCCAAGAGCTCCTACGAGCAGTACTTC
J gene: TRBJ2-3; V gene: TRBV1; D gene: -; CDR3 length: 20; clone size: -; CDR3 protein: CTSSQDPRLAGGPSTDTQYF; CDR3 DNA: TGCACCAGCAGCCAGGATCCCCGGCTAGCGGGGGGGCCGAGCACAGATACGCAGTATTTT
J gene: TRBJ2-7; V gene: TRBV14; D gene: -; CDR3 length: 12; clone size: -; CDR3 protein: CASSQQVYEQYF; CDR3 DNA: TGTGCCAGCAGCCAACAAGTCTACGAGCAGTACTTC
J gene: TRBJ1-1; V gene: TRBV9; D gene: -; CDR3 length: 16; clone size: few; CDR3 protein: CASSVAPGGAMAEAFF; CDR3 DNA: TGTGCCAGCAGCGTAGCCCCCGGCGGGGCCATGGCTGAAGCTTTCTTT
J gene: TRBJ2-1; V gene: TRBV30; D gene: TRBD2; CDR3 length: 17; clone size: -; CDR3 protein: CAWSARGGARPDNEQFF; CDR3 DNA: TGTGCCTGGAGTGCCCGGGGAGGGGCTAGGCCGGACAATGAGCAGTTCTTC
J gene: TRBJ1-5; V gene: TRBV30; D gene: TRBD1; CDR3 length: 14; clone size: -; CDR3 protein: CAWRQQGGNQPQHF; CDR3 DNA: TGTGCCTGGAGGCAACAGGGGGGGAATCAGCCCCAGCATTTT
J gene: TRBJ2-1; V gene: TRBV9; D gene: -; CDR3 length: 13; clone size: -; CDR3 protein: CASSHGRDNEQFF; CDR3 DNA: TGTGCCAGCAGCCACGGCCGGGACAATGAGCAGTTCTTC
J gene: TRBJ1-3; V gene: TRBV5-4; D gene: -; CDR3 length: 16; clone size: few; CDR3 protein: CASSLRGSSSGNTIYF; CDR3 DNA: TGTGCCAGCAGCTTGCGGGGGTCAAGCTCTGGAAACACCATATATTTT
J gene: TRBJ2-1; V gene: TRBV7-3; D gene: TRBD2; CDR3 length: 17; clone size: few; CDR3 protein: CASSLDPGLSLHNEQFF; CDR3 DNA: TGTGCCAGCAGCTTAGACCCGGGACTATCATTGCACAATGAGCAGTTCTTC
J gene: TRBJ1-1; V gene: TRBV6-6; D gene: -; CDR3 length: 15; clone size: -; CDR3 protein: CASSYQPVSNTEAFF; CDR3 DNA: TGTGCCAGCAGTTATCAACCAGTATCGAACACTGAAGCTTTCTTT
J gene: TRBJ1-3; V gene: TRBV5-1; D gene: -; CDR3 length: 16; clone size: -; CDR3 protein: CASSLAFGVAGNTIYF; CDR3 DNA: TGCGCCAGCAGCTTGGCCTTCGGGGTGGCTGGAAACACCATATATTTT
J gene: TRBJ1-5; V gene: TRBV7-6; D gene: TRBD1; CDR3 length: 16; clone size: -; CDR3 protein: CASSRRPTGRNQPQHF; CDR3 DNA: TGTGCCAGCAGCCGAAGGCCGACAGGGCGCAATCAGCCCCAGCATTTT
J gene: TRBJ2-7; V gene: TRBV6-5; D gene: TRBD2; CDR3 length: 15; clone size: -; CDR3 protein: CASSYEASGRYEQYF; CDR3 DNA: TGTGCCAGCAGTTACGAGGCTAGCGGGAGATACGAGCAGTACTTC
J gene: TRBJ2-1; V gene: TRBV28; D gene: TRBD2; CDR3 length: 14; clone size: -; CDR3 protein: CASILAGGNNEQFF; CDR3 DNA: TGTGCCAGCATCCTAGCGGGAGGAAACAATGAGCAGTTCTTC
J gene: TRBJ1-2; V gene: TRBV18; D gene: -; CDR3 length: 14; clone size: -; CDR3 protein: CASSPTGQDYGYTF; CDR3 DNA: TGTGCCAGCTCACCCACGGGACAAGACTATGGCTACACCTTC
J gene: TRBJ1-2; V gene: TRBV11-2; D gene: -; CDR3 length: 17; clone size: -; CDR3 protein: CASSLGLGRHILEGYTF; CDR3 DNA: TGTGCCAGCAGCTTAGGGCTCGGCCGCCACATATTGGAGGGCTACACCTTC